This TCR beta chain was found in a study of shared clonotypes between healthy human individuals (dated by TCRdb to the early 2020s). General notes on the study: Two women and a few men aged 18 to 49 years were included in the cohort. For each donor, CD4 naive and CD4 memory were each given three plates, CD8 naive was given two plates, and CD8 memory was given one plate. To estimate repertoire size and how much clonotypes are shared between individuals, the study performed deep sequencing of blood TCR repertoires from five healthy adults. Libraries were prepared and TCR repertoires were sequenced by different laboratories using diverse techniques, in order to increase sequencing depth and limit assay-specific biases. Per donor, leukapheresis produced somewhere between about 0.94 and 9 billion PBMCs.

Using the deep immunoSEQ assay, multiplex PCR amplified TCR CDR3 regions from genomic DNA. Genomic DNA extracted from each cell subset was distributed evenly over all wells of several immunoSEQ 96-well plates, and each plate served as one replicate. For sorted subsets, each replicate PCR was loaded with 200 ng genomic DNA, equivalent to 30,000 to 35,000 T cell genomes. Purified libraries were quantified with a Qubit 3.0 fluorometer, sized on a Bioanalyzer 2100, and re-quantified with the KAPA Library Quantification kit. Every immunoSEQ 96-well plate was sequenced on a dedicated single-read 150-cycle Illumina NextSeq 550 flow cell. The source study handled its data this way. Because only junctional sequences without quality scores were contained in the immunoSEQ output, filtering matching that applied to full-length reads could not be performed. To assign V/J genes and CDR3, sequences were annotated using PyIR, a Python wrapper for IgBLAST v1.9, with IMGT germline references. Any read was removed if the V/J assignment was weak (E-value above 1e-6), the CDR3 was missing, or the read contained stop codons, out-of-frame junctions, or ambiguous translated residues. A V3J clonotype was defined by an identical inferred V gene, J gene, and CDR3 amino acid sequence. To compute the percentage overlap between repertoires, the number of shared unique clonotypes was divided by the size of the smaller repertoire. Richness of each repertoire was evaluated using RTK rarefaction, the Chao1 estimator, and Recon v2.1 estimates of unobserved clonotypes. Generation probabilities for all TCRbeta clonotypes obtained by the gDNA method from several donors were computed using OLGA. In its TCRdb copy, this immuneACCESS table keeps in-frame sequences only and misses some clones. Where compared with another copy, unresolved V genes explain less than half of these, and the others have no known cause. V and J calls and clone size are copied from that table; D and trimming were computed from the DNA. For this sample the table gives about 2.5 million clones, of which around 93% were detected only once. The ten largest clones take up around 0.38% of the sample.

Concerning this clone: Its binding antigen is unknown. The input lacks base qualities; no much larger clone sits a single base away.

The donors were healthy, HIV-negative adults with no recently reported acute infections or vaccinations. Only Caucasian adults living in Nashville, Tennessee, USA were represented among the donors. CD4+ T cells were enriched through magnetic negative selection, after which naive cells were positively selected on CD45RA and the remaining negative fraction served as the memory subset. Blood was collected by leukapheresis, and PBMCs were isolated by Ficoll-Histopaque density gradient centrifugation and then cryopreserved in liquid nitrogen vapor phase. Purity and quantity of every magnetically sorted T cell population were checked by analytical flow cytometry. From each sorted fraction, genomic DNA was isolated and quantified by UV absorbance on a Nanodrop 2000c. Overall study results and their limits: Incomplete sequencing was indicated by rarefaction of sorted-subset datasets, despite the large sequencing depth. Sampling was limited to blood, and TCR repertoires in tissue likely differ from TCR repertoires in blood. Compared with non-shared clonotypes, clonotypes shared by all four sorted-subset donors had higher generation probabilities. Naive subsets generally had larger estimated clonotype richness than memory subsets did. Pairwise subsampling led to the expectation that sequencing depth would affect the degree of clonotype sharing among donors. Because the study included only a small number of donors, the genetic and exposure-history diversity represented was limited. About 4.5% of naive CD4, 3% to 3.5% of naive CD8, about 2.5% of memory CD4, and 0.4% of memory CD8 clonotypes were shared across several donors.

The TCR comes from a young man in good health. Some clones in this sample may be carry-over from other donors' samples. The sequencing input was naive CD4+ T cells from PBMCs. This sample's cell subset or site label indicates: CD45RA+ positively selected.

The CDR3 protein: CAWSSPGQGVRYEQYF. Here is the DNA: TGTGCCTGGAGTTCGCCAGGACAGGGCGTAAGGTACGAGCAGTACTTC. The chain uses TRBV30 and TRBJ2-5, with TRBD1 matching 8 junction bases. The J call may be in error: the DNA end matches TRBJ2-7 better. Spanning cysteine to phenylalanine, the CDR3 consists of 16 amino acids. Kept here is only the CDR3 DNA, which spans 48 bases and is read in frame from base 1. From the germline V gene (reference sequence), CDR1 is GTSNPN and CDR2 is SVGIG.